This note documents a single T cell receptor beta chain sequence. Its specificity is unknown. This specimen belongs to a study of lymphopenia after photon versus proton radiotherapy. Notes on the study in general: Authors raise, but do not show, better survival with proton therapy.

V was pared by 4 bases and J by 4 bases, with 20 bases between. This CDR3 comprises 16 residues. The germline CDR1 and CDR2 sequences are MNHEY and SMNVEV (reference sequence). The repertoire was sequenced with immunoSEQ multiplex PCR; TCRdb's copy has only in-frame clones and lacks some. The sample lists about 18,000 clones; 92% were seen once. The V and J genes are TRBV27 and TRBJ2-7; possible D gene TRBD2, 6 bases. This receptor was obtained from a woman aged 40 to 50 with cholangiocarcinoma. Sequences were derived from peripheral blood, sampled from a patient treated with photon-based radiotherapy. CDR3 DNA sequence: TGTGCCAGCAGTTCAATCCTCCGGGCAGGGAGGTACGAGCAGTACTTC. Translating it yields CASSSILRAGRYEQYF.